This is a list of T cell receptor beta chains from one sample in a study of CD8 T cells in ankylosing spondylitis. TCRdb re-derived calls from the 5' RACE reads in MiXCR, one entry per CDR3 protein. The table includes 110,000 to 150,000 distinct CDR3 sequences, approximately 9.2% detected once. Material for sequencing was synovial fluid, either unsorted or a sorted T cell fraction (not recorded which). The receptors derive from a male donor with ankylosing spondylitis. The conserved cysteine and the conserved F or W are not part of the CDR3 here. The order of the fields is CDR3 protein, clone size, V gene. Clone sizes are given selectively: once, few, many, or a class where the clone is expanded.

ASSSGQVEEKLF NA TRBV5-1
ASSFQQETQY many TRBV7-2
ASSRGEGPLH NA TRBV12-3/TRBV12-4
ASSLRGQGFRKGAYEQY once TRBV27
ASSEVAGGTEAF few TRBV6-1
ASSELGYQETQY NA TRBV4-2
ASSLDWASGQPQH many TRBV5-5
ASSAFGTQEETQY many TRBV28
ASSYPDRSSNQPQH NA TRBV6-5
ASSRQGVGEQY once TRBV7-9
ASSRGSAYNEQF many TRBV18
ASSETGSTYEQY many TRBV10-1
ASSRDSASYEQY few TRBV27
SALQGTETQY few TRBV20-1
ASSLYPAPMNTEAF few TRBV28
ASSQQGAISPLH many TRBV7-9
ASSLYASGLTDTQY many TRBV5-1
ASRGLRNQPQH few TRBV2
ASSQVENTEAF NA TRBV7-2
ASSQVTPTSDTQY many TRBV4-2